These 32 T cell receptor beta chains originate from one sample sequenced in a study of shared clonotypes between healthy human individuals. Only in-frame clones appear in the TCRdb table, and some are missing; sequencing was by immunoSEQ multiplex PCR. The data contain some 1,400,000 clones, over 95% of them singletons. The sample was naive CD4+ T cells sorted from blood. The subset here: CD45RA+ positively selected. All receptors come from a young man in good health.

The V call is TRBV5-1, the J call TRBJ1-2; tentatively, D is TRBD1 (6 bases). Germline assignment: CDR1 SGHRS and CDR2 YFSETQ. V lost 4 bases, J lost 6 bases, and 16 bases lay in between. This CDR3 region has 14 residues. For the CDR3, the DNA is TGCGCCAGCAGCCGTTTACCAGGGGTAAATGGCTACACCTTC. The encoded protein is CASSRLPGVNGYTF.

The rearrangement joins TRBV30 to TRBJ2-7; the D gene is possibly TRBD2 (6 bases). Looked up from germline, CDR1 is GTSNPN and CDR2 is SVGIG (reference sequence). The V end was cut by 4 bases, the J end by 4 bases, with 8 bases between. The CDR3 covers 11 residues. CDR3 sequence: CAWTRGYEQYF. In DNA form, the CDR3 reads TGTGCCTGGACCCGGGGGTACGAGCAGTACTTC.

J is TRBJ2-2 and V is TRBV27; the match to TRBD1 covers 8 bases. Losses at the gene ends were 4 bases for V and 5 bases for J; bases not matched to a gene: 12. Per germline, CDR1 MNHEY and CDR2 SMNVEV (reference sequence). This CDR3 has 17 residues. The CDR3 region is CASSYGQGWMRTGELFF. DNA of the CDR3: TGTGCCAGCAGTTATGGACAGGGTTGGATGCGGACCGGGGAGCTGTTTTTT.

V usage is TRBV2 and J usage is TRBJ2-3; 7 bases match TRBD1. This CDR3 spans 14 amino acids. The J segment lost 4 bases and the V segment lost 6 bases, leaving 7 bases of the junction unmatched. The germline V gene has CDR1 SNHLY and CDR2 FYNNEI. CDR3 nucleotide sequence: TGTGCCAGCAGGACAGACAGGGTTTCAGATACGCAGTATTTT. This translates into CASRTDRVSDTQYF. The full variable domain, with the rest looked up from reference TRBV2 and TRBJ2-3, is EPEVTQTPSHQVTQMGQEVILRCVPISNHLYFYWYRQILGQKVEFLVSFYNNEISEKSEIFDDQFSVERPDGSNFTLKIRSTKLEDSAMYFCASRTDRVSDTQYFGPGTRLTVL.

The chain joins TRBV19 to TRBJ1-2; D gene ambiguous. The CDR3 consists of 15 residues. Per the germline V gene, CDR1 is LNHDA and CDR2 is SQIVND (reference sequence). The V end lost 7 bases, the J end lost 0 bases, and 15 bases lay between the germline ends. As DNA, the CDR3 is TGTGCCAGTACCCATTCGGGTTCTTCTAACTATGGCTACACCTTC. It yields the protein CASTHSGSSNYGYTF.

The chain recombines TRBV7-9 with TRBJ2-1, with 8 bases matching TRBD1. The V gene's germline CDR1 is SEHNR and CDR2 FQNEAQ (reference sequence). The CDR3 is 13 residues long. V shed 5 bases, J shed 6 bases, and the junction held 3 bases outside the gene matches. CDR3 DNA sequence: TGTGCCAGCAGCAAGGACAGGGTCAATGAGCAGTTCTTC. Translated, it gives CASSKDRVNEQFF. The full variable domain, completed using reference TRBV7-9 and TRBJ2-1, is DTGVSQNPRHKITKRGQNVTFRCDPISEHNRLYWYRQTLGQGPEFLTYFQNEAQLEKSRLLSDRFSAERPKGSFSTLEIQRTEQGDSAMYLCASSKDRVNEQFFGPGTRLTVL.

The V gene is TRBV27, the J gene TRBJ2-7; D gene ambiguous. The CDR3 spans 13 residues. Germline values: CDR1 MNHEY, CDR2 SMNVEV (reference sequence). V gave up 8 bases and J gave up 2 bases, with 13 bases separating them. CDR3 region: CASQVGAAYEQYF. The CDR3 DNA sequence: TGTGCCAGCCAAGTCGGAGCCGCCTACGAGCAGTACTTC.

J is TRBJ2-2 and V is TRBV18; no definite D call. Germline CDR1 reads KGHSH; CDR2 reads LQKENI. Trimming pared 3 bases from V and 3 bases from J, leaving 14 bases between. This CDR3 comprises 16 residues. The CDR3 loop is CASSPSTLSDTGELFF. The DNA of the CDR3 is TGTGCCAGCTCACCTTCTACTCTGAGCGACACCGGGGAGCTGTTTTTT.

The rearrangement links TRBV7-9 to TRBJ2-1, with a possible D match to TRBD1 (5 bases). CDR1 is SEHNR, CDR2 FQNEAQ, per germline (reference sequence). The CDR3 is 15 amino acids. V lost 3 bases, J lost 5 bases, and 14 bases lay in between. CDR3 in amino acids: CASSFPVSRDNEQFF. DNA of the CDR3: TGTGCCAGCAGCTTCCCGGTGAGCAGGGACAATGAGCAGTTCTTC.

The DNA for the CDR3 is TGTGCCAGCAGCCAAGGGGGGGGGAGAGGCTCCTACAATGAGCAGTTCTTC. Amino acid sequence: CASSQGGGRGSYNEQFF. The chain has TRBV4-2 and TRBJ2-1; the match to TRBD2 covers 7 bases. Per germline, CDR1 LGHNA and CDR2 YNFKEQ. Trimming cost V 1 base and J 0 bases; bases outside gene matches: 6. The CDR3 sequence is 17 residues long.

This clone was observed a single time. The V and J genes are TRBV15 and TRBJ1-2; TRBD1 matches at 9 bases. The germline V gene has CDR1 LNHNV and CDR2 YYDKDF (reference sequence). The CDR3 sequence is 13 residues long. The trim removed 9 bases at V and 4 bases at J, leaving 6 bases unmatched. As DNA, the CDR3 is TGTGCCACGCAGGACAGGGGTTCCTATGGCTACACCTTC. Its translation: CATQDRGSYGYTF.

V is TRBV10-3 and J is TRBJ1-4, with D perhaps matching TRBD1 (5 bases). The ends were cut back, 5 bases at V and 0 bases at J, with 10 bases in the middle. This CDR3 spans 15 amino acids. The germline V gene has CDR1 ENHRY and CDR2 SYGVKD. This chain's CDR3 is CAISPRQSTNEKLFF. CDR3 DNA: TGTGCCATCAGTCCTCGACAGTCAACTAATGAAAAACTGTTTTTT.

This sequence joins TRBV5-4 and TRBJ2-5, with TRBD1 as a possible D gene (6 bases). Germline V gives CDR1 SGHNT, CDR2 YYREEE (reference sequence). The CDR3 loop spans 15 amino acids. V lost 4 bases and J 5 bases, leaving 18 bases between the germline ends. The CDR3 DNA reads TGTGCCAGCAGCGCCTCCGGGACACCTATGGAGACCCAGTACTTC. It is translated as CASSASGTPMETQYF.

Remarks on this clone: This same CDR3 is encoded by further DNA sequences in the sample. The rearrangement uses TRBV7-3 and TRBJ2-1, with D uncertain. V was pared by 2 bases and J by 0 bases, with 8 bases between. Germline assignment: CDR1 SGHTA and CDR2 FQGTGA. The CDR3 sequence is 15 residues long. The CDR3 is CASSLERSSYNEQFF. CDR3 nucleotide sequence: TGTGCCAGCAGCTTAGAACGGTCCTCCTACAATGAGCAGTTCTTC.

The chain uses TRBV5-1 and TRBJ2-1, with unresolved D. Trimming pared 4 bases from V and 12 bases from J, leaving 17 bases between. Germline V gives CDR1 SGHRS, CDR2 YFSETQ. The length of the CDR3 is 13 residues. CDR3 residues: CASSQVDLSRQFF. CDR3 DNA: TGCGCCAGCAGCCAGGTGGACCTTTCCAGGCAGTTCTTC.

J is TRBJ2-1 and V is TRBV18; TRBD2 aligns across 13 bases. With 3 bases clipped from V and 3 bases from J, the junction kept 17 bases outside the gene matches. Germline CDR1 and CDR2: KGHSH and LQKENI. The CDR3 runs 21 residues. CDR3 loop: CASSPSGRGTSGTDNYNEQFF. CDR3 DNA sequence: TGTGCCAGCTCACCTTCGGGCCGCGGGACTAGCGGGACCGATAACTACAATGAGCAGTTCTTC.

This rearrangement joins TRBV11-3 to TRBJ2-7; D is possibly TRBD1 (5 bases). The CDR3 runs to 15 residues. Germline loops: CDR1 SGHNT, CDR2 YENEEA. Trimming left V 1 base short and J 1 base short, with 11 bases between. CDR3 loop: CASSLGTGSSYEQYF. The CDR3 coding sequence is TGTGCCAGCAGCTTAGGAACAGGATCATCCTACGAGCAGTACTTC.

V gene TRBV6-1 combines with J gene TRBJ1-2, with D hard to call. Germline assignment: CDR1 MNHNS and CDR2 SASEGT. The CDR3 length is 12 residues. V shed 1 base and J shed 7 bases, with 7 bases lying between them. The CDR3 loop reads CASSEVPIGYTF. CDR3 DNA: TGTGCCAGCAGTGAAGTGCCGATTGGCTACACCTTC.

The gene calls are TRBV7-9 and TRBJ1-3; D is undetermined. CDR1 SEHNR and CDR2 FQNEAQ come from the germline V gene (reference sequence). Trimming removed 5 bases at V and 0 bases at J, with 11 bases between. CDR3 length: 15 residues. DNA of the CDR3: TGTGCCAGCAGCCCCGGCCTGGGCTCTGGAAACACCATATATTTT. This translates into CASSPGLGSGNTIYF. The variable domain in full, completed from reference TRBV7-9 and TRBJ1-3, reads DTGVSQNPRHKITKRGQNVTFRCDPISEHNRLYWYRQTLGQGPEFLTYFQNEAQLEKSRLLSDRFSAERPKGSFSTLEIQRTEQGDSAMYLCASSPGLGSGNTIYFGEGSWLTVV.

This clone was detected a few times. The rearrangement joins TRBV2 to TRBJ1-2; D is ambiguous. Germline-derived CDR1 and CDR2 are SNHLY and FYNNEI. V shed 10 bases and J shed 8 bases, with 11 bases lying between them. This CDR3 has 10 residues. In DNA form, the CDR3 reads TGTGCCACGTTACGGACGGGCTACACCTTC. It codes for CATLRTGYTF.

Details on this clone: This specimen includes other DNA sequences encoding the same CDR3. The chain links TRBV28 to TRBJ1-2; TRBD1 matches 7 bases. With V trimmed by 4 bases and J by 2 bases, 1 base remained unmatched. The CDR3 loop spans 13 amino acids. The germline CDR1 and CDR2 sequences are MDHEN and SYDVKM. The chain's CDR3 is CASSSGQNYGYTF. The CDR3 DNA reads TGTGCCAGCAGTTCGGGACAGAACTATGGCTACACCTTC.

This chain joins TRBV5-1 and TRBJ1-1; 9 nucleotides align to TRBD1. Looked up from germline, CDR1 is SGHRS and CDR2 is YFSETQ. J lost 0 bases, V lost 4 bases, and 16 bases had no gene match. The CDR3 runs to 19 residues. The DNA for the CDR3 is TGCGCCAGCAGCCCTCGTCTGGCTGACAGGGGGTTAATGAACACTGAAGCTTTCTTT. Residues: CASSPRLADRGLMNTEAFF.

This clone showed up just a few times. The chain uses TRBV5-1 and TRBJ2-2; D call uncertain. Germline V CDR1 and CDR2: SGHRS, YFSETQ. CDR3 size: 14 residues. Trimming took off 3 bases at V and 6 bases at J, with 12 bases between the two ends. The CDR3 coding sequence is TGCGCCAGCAGCTATCCGAGATTGCCCGGGGAGCTGTTTTTT. Translation gives CASSYPRLPGELFF.

This rearrangement joins TRBV28 to TRBJ2-3; the D gene is possibly TRBD2 (5 bases). CDR1 MDHEN and CDR2 SYDVKM come from the germline V gene. V shed 8 bases and J shed 3 bases, with 15 bases lying between them. This CDR3 has 14 amino acids. This CDR3 is CASRPVATTDTQYF. DNA for the CDR3: TGTGCCAGCCGTCCGGTAGCGACAACAGATACGCAGTATTTT. The whole variable domain, remainder taken from reference TRBV28 and TRBJ2-3, is DVKVTQSSRYLVKRTGEKVFLECVQDMDHENMFWYRQDPGLGLRLIYFSYDVKMKEKGDIPEGYSVSREKKERFSLILESASTNQTSMYLCASRPVATTDTQYFGPGTRLTVL.

V and J are TRBV7-6 and TRBJ2-7, with no clear D. This CDR3 contains 16 residues. Germline V gene lookup returns CDR1 SGHVS and CDR2 FNYEAQ. V lost 2 bases and J lost 0, with 14 bases in between. This CDR3 reads CASSLSTPGSSYEQYF. CDR3 DNA: TGTGCCAGCAGCTTATCAACCCCCGGGTCCTCCTACGAGCAGTACTTC.

This clone appeared a single time. V usage is TRBV19 and J usage is TRBJ1-2; D may be TRBD1 (6 bases). The germline gives CDR1 LNHDA, CDR2 SQIVND (reference sequence). V lost 9 bases, J lost 2 bases, and 10 bases lay in between. This CDR3 comprises 12 residues. The CDR3 region has the DNA TGTGCCAGCTGGGGGGGCAACTATGGCTACACCTTC. Its protein product is CASWGGNYGYTF.

This chain connects TRBV5-4 to TRBJ1-1; D is unclear. This CDR3 is built from 14 residues. Germline CDR1 SGHNT, CDR2 YYREEE (reference sequence). V lost 1 base, J lost 0 bases, and 7 bases lay in between. CDR3 DNA sequence: TGTGCCAGCAGCTTGATTACGGTGAACACTGAAGCTTTCTTT. It specifies CASSLITVNTEAFF.

The chain employs TRBV19 and TRBJ2-5; D is undetermined. Germline assignment: CDR1 LNHDA and CDR2 SQIVND (reference sequence). The CDR3 is 15 residues long. Trimming shortened V by 3 bases and J by 4 bases, and 15 bases separated the two germline ends. In DNA, the CDR3 is TGTGCCAGTAGTATTGGAGCAGGCCGCGGAGAGACCCAGTACTTC. It specifies CASSIGAGRGETQYF.

This clone was detected only once. At the DNA level, this CDR3 is encoded by other sequences in the same sample as well. J is TRBJ1-5 and V is TRBV18; D is undetermined. The CDR3 is made up of 13 amino acids. Trimming took off 3 bases at V and 4 bases at J, with 7 bases between the two ends. Germline assignment: CDR1 KGHSH and CDR2 LQKENI. DNA of the CDR3: TGTGCCAGCTCACCTTCCGGTAATCAGCCCCAGCATTTT. Amino acid sequence: CASSPSGNQPQHF.

This rearrangement joins TRBV5-1 to TRBJ1-1; 7 positions match TRBD1. V was clipped by 5 bases and J by 0 bases; unmatched bases: 1. Per germline, CDR1 SGHRS and CDR2 YFSETQ. The CDR3 has 13 amino acids. The CDR3 DNA is TGCGCCAGCAGGGGACAGATGAACACTGAAGCTTTCTTT. It encodes CASRGQMNTEAFF. The full variable domain, completed using reference TRBV5-1 and TRBJ1-1, is KAGVTQTPRYLIKTRGQQVTLSCSPISGHRSVSWYQQTPGQGLQFLFEYFSETQRNKGNFPGRFSGRQFSNSRSEMNVSTLELGDSALYLCASRGQMNTEAFFGQGTRLTVV.

This sequence joins TRBV7-2 and TRBJ2-7; D remains ambiguous. CDR1 is SGHTA and CDR2 is FQGNSA in the germline V gene. Trimming took off 2 bases at V and 9 bases at J, with 17 bases between the two ends. The CDR3 totals 14 residues. The DNA for the CDR3 is TGTGCCAGCAGCTTATCCGACCCCCTGGGGTGGCAGTACTTC. Its protein product is CASSLSDPLGWQYF.

This clone was observed once. Additional DNA sequences in this sample encode the identical CDR3. The gene calls are TRBV11-2 and TRBJ1-2; 10 bases are a match to TRBD1. J was trimmed by 5 bases and V by 5 bases; bases with no gene match: 8. The CDR3 has 15 amino acids. The germline V gene has CDR1 SGHAT and CDR2 FQNNGV. The CDR3 reads CASSTLVGQGYGYTF. The CDR3 nucleotides are TGTGCCAGCAGCACCCTCGTGGGACAGGGGTATGGCTACACCTTC. The whole variable domain, filled in from reference TRBV11-2 and TRBJ1-2, reads EAGVAQSPRYKIIEKRQSVAFWCNPISGHATLYWYQQILGQGPKLLIQFQNNGVVDDSQLPKDRFSAERLKGVDSTLKIQPAKLEDSAVYLCASSTLVGQGYGYTFGSGTRLTVV.